These 14 T cell receptor beta chains were sequenced from one sample in a study of T cell changes during pregnancy in multiple sclerosis. Only in-frame clones appear in the TCRdb table, and some are missing; sequencing was by immunoSEQ multiplex PCR. The sample yields roughly 40,000 clones, approximately 91% seen once. The sequences come from CD4+ T cells from peripheral blood mononuclear cells, collected after pregnancy. These receptors were obtained from a female donor in good health, enrolled as a control in a pregnancy study.

The gene calls are TRBV7-2 and TRBJ1-5; D not certain. V lost 4 bases and J lost 5, with 15 bases in between. Germline V lookup: CDR1 SGHTA, CDR2 FQGNSA. This CDR3 has 15 residues. CDR3 sequence reads: CASSSSLTDYQPQHF. For the CDR3, the DNA is TGTGCCAGCAGCTCCTCCCTGACGGACTATCAGCCCCAGCATTTT. Using reference TRBV7-2 and TRBJ1-5 for the parts outside the CDR3, the full variable domain is GAGVSQSPSNKVTEKGKDVELRCDPISGHTALYWYRQSLGQGLEFLIYFQGNSAPDKSGLPSDRFSAERTGGSVSTLTIQRTQQEDSAVYLCASSSSLTDYQPQHFGDGTRLSIL.

This clone was picked up one time. The V call is TRBV19, the J call TRBJ2-2, with D maybe TRBD1 (5 bases). CDR3 length: 15 residues. Germline CDR1 LNHDA, CDR2 SQIVND (reference sequence). For the CDR3, the DNA is TGTGCAGTCAGTGCGGCAGGGCGATCCACCGGGGAGCTGTTTTTT. It specifies CAVSAAGRSTGELFF.

The V gene is TRBV19, the J gene TRBJ1-2; 7 bases agree with TRBD1. The CDR3 length is 16 residues. Germline CDR1 is LNHDA and CDR2 is SQIVND (reference sequence). The V gene end was trimmed by 5 bases and the J gene end by 8 bases; junction bases not matched to a gene: 17. CDR3 DNA: TGTGCCAGTAGTTTTTCCTCCACCGGGACAGTATTCGGCTACACCTTC. The encoded protein is CASSFSSTGTVFGYTF.

The rearrangement links TRBV29-1 to TRBJ2-2; D unclear. V lost 7 bases and J lost 3, with 3 bases in between. The CDR3 has 10 amino acids. CDR1 SQVTM and CDR2 ANQGSEA come from the germline V gene. Here the CDR3 reads CSAHTGELFF. For the CDR3, the DNA is TGCAGCGCTCACACCGGGGAGCTGTTTTTT.

The rearrangement joins TRBV18 to TRBJ2-1; weak D call: TRBD2 (5 bases). Per germline, CDR1 KGHSH and CDR2 LQKENI. The length of the CDR3 is 17 residues. V was shortened by 0 bases and J by 0 bases, with 12 bases between the two germline ends. As DNA, the CDR3 is TGTGCCAGCTCACCACCGACGGGGTCTAGCTCCTACAATGAGCAGTTCTTC. It is translated as CASSPPTGSSSYNEQFF.

The CDR3 sequence is CASSLAGDNQPQHF. The CDR3 DNA sequence: TGCGCCAGCAGCTTGGCGGGGGACAATCAGCCCCAGCATTTT. V gene TRBV5-1 combines with J gene TRBJ1-5; TRBD1 might be the D (5 bases). V lost 0 bases, J lost 3 bases, and 7 bases lay in between. CDR1 and CDR2 from the germline V gene are SGHRS and YFSETQ. The CDR3 extends over 14 amino acids.

The rearrangement uses TRBV15 and TRBJ1-5; TRBD1 agrees at 9 bases. After removal of 5 bases from V and 10 bases from J, the junction contained 6 bases not matched to a gene. The CDR3 is 13 amino acids. The germline gives CDR1 LNHNV, CDR2 YYDKDF (reference sequence). DNA for the CDR3: TGTGCCACCAGCGGGGACAGGGCCAATCCCCAGCATTTT. It is translated as CATSGDRANPQHF.

The chain employs TRBV28 and TRBJ1-2; 12 bases agree with TRBD1. Germline V lookup: CDR1 MDHEN, CDR2 SYDVKM. This CDR3 has 14 amino acids. Trimming cost V 4 bases and J 7 bases; bases outside gene matches: 4. CDR3 bases: TGTGCCAGCAGTTCGGGACAGGGGGCAGGTGGCTACACCTTC. Encoded protein: CASSSGQGAGGYTF.

This clone was observed a few times. Different DNA sequences within this sample yield the same CDR3. The gene calls are TRBV7-9 and TRBJ1-2; D perhaps matches TRBD1 (5 bases). CDR1 SEHNR and CDR2 FQNEAQ come from the germline V gene (reference sequence). The CDR3 contains 13 residues. With 3 bases removed from V and 4 bases from J, the gap between germline ends came to 9 bases. CDR3 in amino acids: CASSFRGPYGYTF. The CDR3 nucleotides are TGTGCCAGCAGCTTTAGGGGCCCCTATGGCTACACCTTC.

V gene TRBV5-1 combines with J gene TRBJ1-3, with D perhaps matching TRBD1 (6 bases). This CDR3 spans 15 amino acids. Germline CDR1 SGHRS, CDR2 YFSETQ. The V end lost 0 bases, the J end lost 3 bases, and 10 bases lay between the germline ends. The CDR3 here is CASSLDRASGNTIYF. CDR3 DNA: TGCGCCAGCAGCTTGGACAGGGCCAGTGGAAACACCATATATTTT.

The chain recombines TRBV6-5 with TRBJ2-7; 11 bases are shared with TRBD1. The V and J ends lost 6 bases and 6 bases, in that order; junction bases with no gene match: 4. Looked up from germline, CDR1 is MNHEY and CDR2 is SVGAGI. This CDR3 region has 13 residues. The DNA of the CDR3 is TGTGCCAGCAGCGGGGACAGGGGGGGCGAGCAGTACTTC. Protein sequence: CASSGDRGGEQYF.

This clone occurred once. The CDR3 loop reads CASNDNTDTQYF. The CDR3 DNA follows: TGTGCCAGCAATGATAACACAGATACGCAGTATTTT. V usage is TRBV6-1 and J usage is TRBJ2-3; no clear D gene. The CDR3 has 12 residues. V was trimmed by 7 bases and J by 2 bases, leaving 7 bases between them. The germline V gene encodes CDR1 MNHNS and CDR2 SASEGT.

This chain connects TRBV9 to TRBJ2-2; TRBD1 matches at 7 bases. The V gene's germline CDR1 is SGDLS and CDR2 YYNGEE. The junction had 1 base not matched to a gene; V was cut back by 1 base and J by 1 base. There are 15 residues in the CDR3. CDR3 DNA: TGTGCCAGCAGCGTATGGACAGGGAACACCGGGGAGCTGTTTTTT. It translates to CASSVWTGNTGELFF.

J is TRBJ2-3 and V is TRBV6-6; unclear D gene. This CDR3 contains 11 residues. Trimming shortened V by 5 bases and J by 4 bases, and 4 bases separated the two germline ends. Germline CDR1 is MNHNY and CDR2 is SVGAGI (reference sequence). Written as DNA, the CDR3 is TGTGCCAGCAGTGAGGCAGATACGCAGTATTTT. Its translation is CASSEADTQYF.